A selection of T cell receptor beta chains follows, all from one sample in a study of blood T cells in healthy people across ages. TCRdb redid the calling of the 5' RACE reads with MiXCR, one entry per CDR3 protein. The table records about 280,000 distinct CDR3 sequences, around 29% of them present only once. Input material: blood. The origin of the receptors is a woman in her 70s in good health. Both conserved end residues are part of each CDR3. The order of the fields is V gene, clone size, D gene, J gene, CDR3 protein, CDR3 DNA. A D gene is named only where the DNA matches it firmly. Not all rows give a size; the values are once, few, many and, for expanded clones, a class.

V gene: TRBV20-1; clone size: -; D gene: -; J gene: TRBJ2-3; CDR3 protein: CSERKSSTDTQYF; CDR3 DNA: TGCAGTGAACGGAAGTCTAGCACAGATACGCAGTATTTT
V gene: TRBV9; clone size: once; D gene: -; J gene: TRBJ1-4; CDR3 protein: CASSVGDPWGEKLFF; CDR3 DNA: TGTGCCAGCAGCGTAGGGGACCCCTGGGGTGAAAAACTGTTTTTT
V gene: TRBV20-1; clone size: few; D gene: -; J gene: TRBJ2-2; CDR3 protein: CSARDGGVGTGELFF; CDR3 DNA: TGCAGTGCTAGAGATGGAGGGGTAGGGACCGGGGAGCTGTTTTTT
V gene: TRBV9; clone size: -; D gene: TRBD1; J gene: TRBJ2-5; CDR3 protein: CASSVAGDRGLPETQYF; CDR3 DNA: TGTGCCAGCAGCGTAGCAGGGGACAGGGGGCTTCCGGAGACCCAGTACTTC
V gene: TRBV20-1; clone size: few; D gene: TRBD2; J gene: TRBJ2-6; CDR3 protein: CSAISAGASGANVLTF; CDR3 DNA: TGCAGTGCTATAAGCGCGGGAGCCTCTGGGGCCAACGTCCTGACTTTC
V gene: TRBV29-1; clone size: many; D gene: -; J gene: TRBJ2-1; CDR3 protein: CSVERYNEQFF; CDR3 DNA: TGCAGCGTTGAGCGCTACAATGAGCAGTTCTTC
V gene: TRBV20-1; clone size: -; D gene: -; J gene: TRBJ1-1; CDR3 protein: CSASGGREDEAFF; CDR3 DNA: TGCAGTGCTAGTGGGGGGCGGGAGGATGAAGCTTTCTTT
V gene: TRBV5-5; clone size: few; D gene: TRBD1; J gene: TRBJ1-6; CDR3 protein: CASSGNARGLSPLHF; CDR3 DNA: TGTGCCAGCAGCGGAAATGCGAGGGGGCTTTCACCCCTCCACTTT
V gene: TRBV20-1; clone size: few; D gene: -; J gene: TRBJ1-5; CDR3 protein: CSAPRGLGNQPQHF; CDR3 DNA: TGCAGTGCGCCCAGGGGCTTGGGCAATCAGCCCCAGCATTTT
V gene: TRBV20-1; clone size: few; D gene: TRBD2; J gene: TRBJ2-3; CDR3 protein: CSAIKVSGTSVTDTQYF; CDR3 DNA: TGCAGTGCTATAAAGGTGTCCGGGACTAGCGTTACAGATACGCAGTATTTT
V gene: TRBV29-1; clone size: many; D gene: TRBD2; J gene: TRBJ2-5; CDR3 protein: CSALAGAVTQYF; CDR3 DNA: TGCAGCGCCTTAGCGGGAGCGGTGACCCAGTACTTC
V gene: TRBV7-9; clone size: -; D gene: TRBD1; J gene: TRBJ1-2; CDR3 protein: CASSFRGRSPPGYTF; CDR3 DNA: TGTGCCAGCAGCTTCAGGGGGCGATCTCCCCCTGGCTACACCTTC
V gene: TRBV6-5; clone size: few; D gene: TRBD2; J gene: TRBJ2-1; CDR3 protein: CASSYRTSTNNEQFF; CDR3 DNA: TGTGCCAGCAGTTACCGGACTAGCACGAACAATGAGCAGTTCTTC
V gene: TRBV28; clone size: -; D gene: -; J gene: TRBJ1-2; CDR3 protein: CASSLFMDRGSNYGYTF; CDR3 DNA: TGTGCCAGCAGTTTATTTATGGATCGGGGTTCTAACTATGGCTACACCTTC
V gene: TRBV5-1; clone size: -; D gene: TRBD1; J gene: TRBJ1-1; CDR3 protein: CASSSIGTGFAFF; CDR3 DNA: TGCGCCAGCAGCTCCATTGGGACAGGGTTTGCTTTCTTT
V gene: TRBV19; clone size: few; D gene: TRBD1; J gene: TRBJ1-3; CDR3 protein: CASSNRGGNTIYF; CDR3 DNA: TGTGCCAGTAGTAACAGGGGTGGAAACACCATATATTTT
V gene: TRBV28; clone size: -; D gene: -; J gene: TRBJ2-7; CDR3 protein: CASTPDYEQYF; CDR3 DNA: TGTGCCAGCACCCCGGATTACGAGCAGTACTTC
V gene: TRBV29-1; clone size: many; D gene: -; J gene: TRBJ2-1; CDR3 protein: CSVGGEQFF; CDR3 DNA: TGCAGCGTTGGGGGTGAGCAGTTCTTC
V gene: TRBV7-2; clone size: -; D gene: TRBD2; J gene: TRBJ2-3; CDR3 protein: CASRPGLATYTQYF; CDR3 DNA: TGTGCCAGCAGACCGGGACTAGCGACCTATACGCAGTATTTT
V gene: TRBV29-1; clone size: -; D gene: TRBD2; J gene: TRBJ2-3; CDR3 protein: CSVGGLAGDRTDTQYF; CDR3 DNA: TGCAGCGTTGGTGGACTAGCGGGAGATCGCACAGATACGCAGTATTTT
V gene: TRBV6-1; clone size: few; D gene: TRBD1; J gene: TRBJ1-6; CDR3 protein: CASTTGTVGSPLHF; CDR3 DNA: TGTGCCAGCACCACCGGGACAGTCGGTTCACCCCTCCACTTT
V gene: TRBV18; clone size: few; D gene: -; J gene: TRBJ2-1; CDR3 protein: CASSRALDNEQFF; CDR3 DNA: TGTGCCAGCTCGCGTGCGCTGGACAATGAGCAGTTCTTC
V gene: TRBV6-6; clone size: many; D gene: -; J gene: TRBJ2-7; CDR3 protein: CASSYFEEQYF; CDR3 DNA: TGTGCCAGCAGTTACTTTGAGGAGCAGTACTTC
V gene: TRBV10-1; clone size: few; D gene: TRBD2; J gene: TRBJ2-1; CDR3 protein: CASSDPGRALREQFF; CDR3 DNA: TGCGCCAGCAGTGATCCCGGGAGGGCCTTGAGGGAGCAGTTCTTC